Detailed here is one T cell receptor beta chain. Its antigen is still unknown. The data originate from a study of cytomegalovirus exposure and HLA in healthy donors. Broader study findings: There was a cluster of highly shared sequence variants that was likely a sequencing artifact.

PCR involved 60 Vbeta and 13 Jbeta primers. Assay used: immunoSEQ multiplex PCR; TCRdb lists only in-frame clones, some missing. This sample's table reports 65,000 to 95,000 clones. The sample consisted of PBMCs. The origin of this receptor is a female donor in good health and CMV-seropositive.

CDR3 coding DNA: TGTGCCAGCAGTTTGCAGGCCCCAGCGGGGAATTCACCCCTCCACTTT. Its protein product is CASSLQAPAGNSPLHF. This chain connects TRBV27 to TRBJ1-6, with D unresolved. The CDR3 totals 16 residues. Trimming took off 3 bases at V and 7 bases at J, with 16 bases between the two ends. Germline lookup yields CDR1 MNHEY and CDR2 SMNVEV (reference sequence).